Included here is one T cell receptor beta chain sequence, with context. The antigen remains unidentified. The sample comes from a study of CD8 T cells in Susac syndrome. Random hexamers were used to reverse transcribe the RNA input (roughly 0.5 to 1 ug). MiXCR, applied by TCRdb to the immunoSEQ multiplex PCR reads, yields one record per CDR3 protein. The repertoire includes roughly 150,000 distinct CDR3 sequences, roughly 94% of them detected once, and roughly 0.2% sits in the top ten. In Susac syndrome patients, recently defined diagnostic criteria for definite or probable disease were met. The study, taken as a whole, reports: Susac-specific public clones were found in total CD8+ and CD8+ TEMRA repertoires, numbering roughly 15 and five, respectively.

The V end lost 2 bases, the J end lost 2 bases, and 8 bases lay between the germline ends. The V gene's germline CDR1 is SGHRS and CDR2 YFSETQ. The CDR3 has 13 amino acids. The origin of this receptor is a human donor with Susac syndrome. The rearrangement uses TRBV5-1 and TRBJ2-7; D is uncertain. Sequencing was carried out using CD8+ T cells from PBMCs. The CDR3: CASSLTATYEQYF. Here the CDR3 DNA reads TGCGCCAGCAGCTTAACAGCGACCTACGAGCAGTACTTC.